This entry describes one TCR beta chain. This entry is derived from a study of T cell responses to AZD1222 COVID-19 vaccine. The assay was immunoSEQ multiplex PCR, and TCRdb's table has in-frame clones only and misses some. The sample consists of some 150,000 clones, around 87% of them appearing once. Germline V gives CDR1 LGHDT, CDR2 YNNKEL (reference sequence). V dropped 0 bases and J dropped 2 bases, with 9 bases sitting between them. The CDR3 extends over 15 amino acids. The TCR comes from an adult who received the AZD1222 COVID-19 vaccine. The sequenced sample was peripheral blood, obtained 28 days after the second AZD1222 dose. The V gene is TRBV3-1 (or the pseudogene TRBV3-2), the J gene TRBJ2-3; D is unresolved. In DNA form, the CDR3 reads TGTGCCAGCAGCCAAGAGGGCAGAGACACAGATACGCAGTATTTT. Its translation: CASSQEGRDTDTQYF.